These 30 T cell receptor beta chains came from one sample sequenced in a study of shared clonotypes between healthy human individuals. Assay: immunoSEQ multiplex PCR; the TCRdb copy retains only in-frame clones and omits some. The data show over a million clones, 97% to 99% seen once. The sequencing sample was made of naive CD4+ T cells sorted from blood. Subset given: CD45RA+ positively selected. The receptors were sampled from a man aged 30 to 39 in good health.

This chain's CDR3 is CASRLAGEQFF. In DNA, the CDR3 is TGTGCCAGTCGACTAGCGGGTGAGCAGTTCTTC. The rearrangement links TRBV19 to TRBJ2-1; 10 nucleotides agree with TRBD2. The ends lost 8 bases at V and 9 bases at J; junction bases unmatched: 1. Per the germline V gene, CDR1 is LNHDA and CDR2 is SQIVND (reference sequence). The CDR3 consists of 11 residues.

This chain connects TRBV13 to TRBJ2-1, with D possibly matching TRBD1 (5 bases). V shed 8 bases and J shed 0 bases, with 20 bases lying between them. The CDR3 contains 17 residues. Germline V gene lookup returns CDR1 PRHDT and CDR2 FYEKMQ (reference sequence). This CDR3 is CASQGIGLGVSYNEQFF. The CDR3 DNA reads TGTGCCAGCCAAGGGATTGGGTTAGGGGTCTCCTACAATGAGCAGTTCTTC.

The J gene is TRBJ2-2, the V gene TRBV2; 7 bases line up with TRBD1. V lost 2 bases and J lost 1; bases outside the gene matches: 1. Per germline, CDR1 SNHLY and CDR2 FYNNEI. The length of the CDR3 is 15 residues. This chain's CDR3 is CASSEQGENTGELFF. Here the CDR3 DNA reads TGTGCCAGCAGTGAACAGGGGGAGAACACCGGGGAGCTGTTTTTT.

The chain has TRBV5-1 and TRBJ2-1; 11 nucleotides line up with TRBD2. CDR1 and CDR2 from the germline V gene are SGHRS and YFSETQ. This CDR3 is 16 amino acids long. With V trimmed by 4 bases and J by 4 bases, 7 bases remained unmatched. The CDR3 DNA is TGCGCCAGCAGCCTACGACTAGCGGGAACATACAATGAGCAGTTCTTC. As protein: CASSLRLAGTYNEQFF. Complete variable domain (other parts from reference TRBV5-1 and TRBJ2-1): KAGVTQTPRYLIKTRGQQVTLSCSPISGHRSVSWYQQTPGQGLQFLFEYFSETQRNKGNFPGRFSGRQFSNSRSEMNVSTLELGDSALYLCASSLRLAGTYNEQFFGPGTRLTVL.

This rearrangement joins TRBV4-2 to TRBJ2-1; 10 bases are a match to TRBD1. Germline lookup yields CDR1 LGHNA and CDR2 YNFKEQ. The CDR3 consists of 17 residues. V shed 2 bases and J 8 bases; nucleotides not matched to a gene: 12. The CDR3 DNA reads TGTGCCAGCAGCCAACCGGTGACAGGGGGCAGATTCGATGAGCAGTTCTTC. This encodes CASSQPVTGGRFDEQFF.

CDR3 in amino acids: CASSLTGWAQGAQYF. CDR3 coding DNA: TGTGCCAGCAGCTTAACAGGGTGGGCCCAAGGGGCGCAGTATTTT. The chain joins TRBV11-2 to TRBJ2-3, with D tentatively TRBD1 (6 bases). This CDR3 has 15 amino acids. Germline V lookup: CDR1 SGHAT, CDR2 FQNNGV. V dropped 2 bases and J dropped 10 bases, with 19 bases sitting between them.

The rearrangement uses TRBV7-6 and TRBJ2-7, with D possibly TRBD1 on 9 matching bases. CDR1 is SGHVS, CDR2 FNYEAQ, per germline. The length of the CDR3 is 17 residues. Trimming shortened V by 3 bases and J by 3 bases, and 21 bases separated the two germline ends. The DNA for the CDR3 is TGTGCCAGCAGCTTGGGACAGGGTAGAAGCGGGGGCTACGAGCAGTACTTC. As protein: CASSLGQGRSGGYEQYF.

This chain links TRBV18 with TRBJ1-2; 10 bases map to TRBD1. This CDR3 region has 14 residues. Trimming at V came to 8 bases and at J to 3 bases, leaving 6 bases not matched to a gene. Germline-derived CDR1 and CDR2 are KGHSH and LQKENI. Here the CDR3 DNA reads TGTGCCAGCCAAATAGGGACAGGGGACTATGGCTACACCTTC. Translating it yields CASQIGTGDYGYTF.

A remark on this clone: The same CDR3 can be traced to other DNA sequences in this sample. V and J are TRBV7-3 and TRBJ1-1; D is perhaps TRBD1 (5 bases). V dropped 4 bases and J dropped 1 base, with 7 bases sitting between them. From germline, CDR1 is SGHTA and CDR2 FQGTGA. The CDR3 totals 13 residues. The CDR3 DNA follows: TGTGCCAGCAGCTCGGGGCAGAACACTGAAGCTTTCTTT. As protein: CASSSGQNTEAFF.

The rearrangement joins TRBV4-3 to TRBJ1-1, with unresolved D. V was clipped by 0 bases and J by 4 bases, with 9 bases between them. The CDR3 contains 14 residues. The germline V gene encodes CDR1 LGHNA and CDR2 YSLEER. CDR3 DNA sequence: TGCGCCAGCAGCCAAGAGGGCAGGAGCACTGAAGCTTTCTTT. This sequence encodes CASSQEGRSTEAFF.

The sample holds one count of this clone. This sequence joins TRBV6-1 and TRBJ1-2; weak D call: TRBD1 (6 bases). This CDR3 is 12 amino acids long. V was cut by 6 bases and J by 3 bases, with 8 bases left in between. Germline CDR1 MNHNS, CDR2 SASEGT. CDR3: CASRDRHYGYTF. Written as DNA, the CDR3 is TGTGCCAGCAGGGACAGACACTATGGCTACACCTTC.

The CDR3 sequence: CAWTGADYEQYF. CDR3 coding DNA: TGTGCCTGGACGGGCGCGGACTACGAGCAGTACTTC. The chain joins TRBV30 to TRBJ2-7; D gene uncertain. Germline CDR1 reads GTSNPN; CDR2 reads SVGIG (reference sequence). V was shortened by 4 bases and J by 3 bases, with 10 bases between the two germline ends. There are 12 residues in the CDR3.

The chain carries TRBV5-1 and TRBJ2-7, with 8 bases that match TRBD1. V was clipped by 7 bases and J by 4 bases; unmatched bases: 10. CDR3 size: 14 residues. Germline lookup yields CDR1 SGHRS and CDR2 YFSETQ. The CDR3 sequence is CASARQGALYEQYF. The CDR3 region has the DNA TGCGCCAGCGCTAGGCAGGGGGCGCTATACGAGCAGTACTTC.

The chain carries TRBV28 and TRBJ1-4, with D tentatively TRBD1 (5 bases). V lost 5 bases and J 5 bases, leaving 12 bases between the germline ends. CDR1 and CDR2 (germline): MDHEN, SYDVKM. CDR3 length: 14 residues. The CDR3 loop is CASSPRGGNEKLFF. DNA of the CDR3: TGTGCCAGCAGTCCGAGGGGAGGGAATGAAAAACTGTTTTTT.

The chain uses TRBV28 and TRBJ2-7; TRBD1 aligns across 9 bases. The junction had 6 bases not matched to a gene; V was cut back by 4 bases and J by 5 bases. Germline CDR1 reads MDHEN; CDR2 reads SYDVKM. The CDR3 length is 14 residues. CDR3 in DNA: TGTGCCAGCAGTTCACGGGACAGGGCGAACGAGCAGTACTTC. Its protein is CASSSRDRANEQYF.

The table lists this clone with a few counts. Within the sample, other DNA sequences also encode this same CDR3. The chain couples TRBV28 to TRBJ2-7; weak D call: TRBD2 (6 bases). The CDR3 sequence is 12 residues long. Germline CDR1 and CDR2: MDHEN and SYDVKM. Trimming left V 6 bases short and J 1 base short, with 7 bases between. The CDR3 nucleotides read TGTGCCAGCAGGGGGGGTTCCTACGAGCAGTACTTC. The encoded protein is CASRGGSYEQYF.

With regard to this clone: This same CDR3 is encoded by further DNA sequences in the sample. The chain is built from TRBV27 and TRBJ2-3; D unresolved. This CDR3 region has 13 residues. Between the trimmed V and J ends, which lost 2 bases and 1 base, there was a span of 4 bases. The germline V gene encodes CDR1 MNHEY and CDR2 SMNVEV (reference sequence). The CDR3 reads CASSLRRTDTQYF. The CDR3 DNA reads TGTGCCAGCAGTTTACGACGCACAGATACGCAGTATTTT.

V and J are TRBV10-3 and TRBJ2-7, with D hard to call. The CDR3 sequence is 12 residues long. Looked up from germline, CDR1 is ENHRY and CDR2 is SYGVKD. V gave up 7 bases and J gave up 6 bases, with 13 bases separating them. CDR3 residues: CAIKGPLLEQYF. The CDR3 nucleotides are TGTGCCATCAAGGGTCCGCTACTCGAGCAGTACTTC.

The CDR3 sequence is CASSSGPVSTKETQYF. The CDR3 DNA sequence: TGTGCCAGCAGTTCGGGGCCCGTGAGCACCAAAGAGACCCAGTACTTC. The chain employs TRBV27 and TRBJ2-5; D tentatively fits TRBD1 or TRBD2 (5 bases each). Trimming left V 4 bases short and J 3 bases short, with 18 bases between. The CDR3 covers 16 residues. Germline CDR1 is MNHEY and CDR2 is SMNVEV (reference sequence).

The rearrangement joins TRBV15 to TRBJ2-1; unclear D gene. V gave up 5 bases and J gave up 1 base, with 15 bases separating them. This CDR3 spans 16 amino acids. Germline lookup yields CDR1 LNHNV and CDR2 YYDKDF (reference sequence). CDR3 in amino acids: CATSPREWESYNEQFF. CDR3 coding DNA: TGTGCCACCAGCCCGCGTGAATGGGAATCCTACAATGAGCAGTTCTTC.

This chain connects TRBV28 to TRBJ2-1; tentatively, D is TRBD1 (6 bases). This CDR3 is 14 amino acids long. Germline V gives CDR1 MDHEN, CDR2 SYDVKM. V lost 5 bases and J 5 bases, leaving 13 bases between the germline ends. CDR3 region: CASSIRDINNEQFF. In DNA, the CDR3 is TGTGCCAGCAGTATAAGGGACATTAACAATGAGCAGTTCTTC.

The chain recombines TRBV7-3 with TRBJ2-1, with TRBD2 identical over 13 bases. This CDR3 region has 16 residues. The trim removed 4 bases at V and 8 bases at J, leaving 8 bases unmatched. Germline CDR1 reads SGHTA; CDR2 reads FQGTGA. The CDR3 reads CASSSTTSGRRDEQFF. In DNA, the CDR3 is TGTGCCAGCAGCTCCACGACTAGCGGGAGGAGAGATGAGCAGTTCTTC.

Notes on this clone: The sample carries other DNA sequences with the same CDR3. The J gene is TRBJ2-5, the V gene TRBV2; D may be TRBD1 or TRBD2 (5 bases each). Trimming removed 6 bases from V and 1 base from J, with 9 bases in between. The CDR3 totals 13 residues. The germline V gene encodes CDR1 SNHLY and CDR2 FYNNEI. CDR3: CASSVGTQETQYF. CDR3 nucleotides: TGTGCCAGCAGCGTAGGGACCCAAGAGACCCAGTACTTC.

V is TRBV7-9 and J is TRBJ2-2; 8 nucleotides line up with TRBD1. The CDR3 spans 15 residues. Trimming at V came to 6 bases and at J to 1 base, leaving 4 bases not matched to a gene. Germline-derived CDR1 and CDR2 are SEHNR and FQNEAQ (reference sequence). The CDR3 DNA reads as TGTGCCAGCAGTCCCGGGACAGGGAACACCGGGGAGCTGTTTTTT. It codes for CASSPGTGNTGELFF.

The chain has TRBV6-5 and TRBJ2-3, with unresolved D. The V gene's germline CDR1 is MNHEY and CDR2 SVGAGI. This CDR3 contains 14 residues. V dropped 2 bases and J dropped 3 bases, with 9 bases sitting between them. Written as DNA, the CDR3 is TGTGCCAGCAGTTACACAGACGGAACAGATACGCAGTATTTT. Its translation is CASSYTDGTDTQYF.

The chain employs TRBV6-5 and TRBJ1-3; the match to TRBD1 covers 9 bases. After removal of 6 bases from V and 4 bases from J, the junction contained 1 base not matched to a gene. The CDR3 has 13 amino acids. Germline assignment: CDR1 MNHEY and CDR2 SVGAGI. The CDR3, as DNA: TGTGCCAGCAGACAGGGGGCCGGAAACACCATATATTTT. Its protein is CASRQGAGNTIYF.

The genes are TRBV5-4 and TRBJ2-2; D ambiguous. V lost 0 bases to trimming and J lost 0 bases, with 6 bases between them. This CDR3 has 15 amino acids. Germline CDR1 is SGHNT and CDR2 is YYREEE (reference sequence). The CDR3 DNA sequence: TGTGCCAGCAGCTTGGTAGGGCCGAACACCGGGGAGCTGTTTTTT. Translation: CASSLVGPNTGELFF.

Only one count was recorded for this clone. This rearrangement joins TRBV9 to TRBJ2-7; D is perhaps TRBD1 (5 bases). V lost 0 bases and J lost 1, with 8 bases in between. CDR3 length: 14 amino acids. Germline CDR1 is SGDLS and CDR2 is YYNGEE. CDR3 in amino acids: CASSVGGESYEQYF. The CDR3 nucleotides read TGTGCCAGCAGCGTAGGGGGCGAGTCCTACGAGCAGTACTTC.

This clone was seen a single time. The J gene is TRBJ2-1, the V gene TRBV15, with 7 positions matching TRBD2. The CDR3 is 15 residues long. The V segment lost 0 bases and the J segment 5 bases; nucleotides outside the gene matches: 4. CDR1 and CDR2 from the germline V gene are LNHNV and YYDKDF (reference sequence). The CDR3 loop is CATSRDLGGNNEQFF. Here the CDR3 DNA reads TGTGCCACCAGCAGAGATCTCGGGGGGAACAATGAGCAGTTCTTC.

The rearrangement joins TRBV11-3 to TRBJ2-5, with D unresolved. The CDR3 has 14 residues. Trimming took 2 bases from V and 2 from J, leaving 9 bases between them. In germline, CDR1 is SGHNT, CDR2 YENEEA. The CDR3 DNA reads TGTGCCAGCAGCTTATCGGTCGGGCAAGAGACCCAGTACTTC. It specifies CASSLSVGQETQYF.